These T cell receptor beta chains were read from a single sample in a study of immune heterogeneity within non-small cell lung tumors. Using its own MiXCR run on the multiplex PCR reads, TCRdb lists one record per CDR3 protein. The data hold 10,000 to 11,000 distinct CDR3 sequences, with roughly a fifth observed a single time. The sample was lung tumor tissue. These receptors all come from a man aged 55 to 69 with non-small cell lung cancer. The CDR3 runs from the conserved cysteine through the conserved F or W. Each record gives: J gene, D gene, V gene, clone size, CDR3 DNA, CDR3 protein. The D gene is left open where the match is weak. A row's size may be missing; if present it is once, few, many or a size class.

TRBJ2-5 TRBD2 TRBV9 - TGTGCCAGCAGCGGGGGGGGGTCGGCGGGAGGTGAGGAGACCCAGTACTTC CASSGGGSAGGEETQYF
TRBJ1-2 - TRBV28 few TGTGCCAGCAGACTTGGGTCAAACTATGGCTACACCTTC CASRLGSNYGYTF
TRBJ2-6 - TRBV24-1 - TGTGCCACCAGTGACCATGCCACACAGGGGGCCAACGTCCTGACTTTC CATSDHATQGANVLTF
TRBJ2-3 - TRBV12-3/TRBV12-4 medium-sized TGTGCCAGCAGTGGAGACAACACAGATACGCAGTATTTT CASSGDNTDTQYF
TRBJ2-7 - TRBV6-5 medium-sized TGTGCCAGCAGTTACGGGCAGGGGGGCTCCTACGAGCAGTACTTC CASSYGQGGSYEQYF
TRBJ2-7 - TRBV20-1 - TGCAGTGCGAGCCACAGGAGTCGGGGATTCGAGCAGTACTTC CSASHRSRGFEQYF
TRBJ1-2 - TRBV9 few TGTGCCAGCAGCGTTGAACCAGTTAACTATGACTACACCTTC CASSVEPVNYDYTF
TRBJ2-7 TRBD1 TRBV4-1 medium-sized TGCGCCAGCAGCCAACCCGGGACAGGATTCCACGAGCAGTACTTC CASSQPGTGFHEQYF
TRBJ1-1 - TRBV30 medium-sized TGTGCCTGGGGACGGGGTTGGACTGAAGCTTTCTTT CAWGRGWTEAFF
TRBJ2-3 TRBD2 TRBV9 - TGTGCCAGCAGCGGGACTAGCGGAGATACGCAGTATTTT CASSGTSGDTQYF
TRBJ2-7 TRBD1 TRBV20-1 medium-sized TGCAGTGCTGTCCGCCCGCGACCCGGACAGGGGAACCACGAGCAGTACTTC CSAVRPRPGQGNHEQYF
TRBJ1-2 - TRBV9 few TGTGCCAGCAGCCCTCTTGGACAGTCTGGCTACACCTTC CASSPLGQSGYTF
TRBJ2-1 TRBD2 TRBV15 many TGTGCCACCAGCAGAGTCCGAGCGGGAGGACCTGAGCAGTTCTTC CATSRVRAGGPEQFF
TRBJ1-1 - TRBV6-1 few TGTGCCAGCAGTCATACTTCTACAGGGAGCCCGTCGGCTTTCTTT CASSHTSTGSPSAFF
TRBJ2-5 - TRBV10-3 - TGTGCCATCAGTGAGTCGGGCGGGTCACAAGAGACCCAGTACTTC CAISESGGSQETQYF
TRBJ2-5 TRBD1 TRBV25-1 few TGTGCCAGCTCGCGACCGGGACAGGGGTTAGAGACCCAGTACTTC CASSRPGQGLETQYF
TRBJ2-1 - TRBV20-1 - TGCAGTGCCCCGGGGGAGCTGGGCTACAATGAGCAGTTCTTC CSAPGELGYNEQFF
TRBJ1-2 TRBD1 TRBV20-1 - TGCAGTGCTAGCAGTGGAGGGGGCCCGGAAGGCTACACCTTC CSASSGGGPEGYTF
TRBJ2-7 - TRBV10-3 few TGTGCCATCAGGGGGGACTCCTACGAGCAGTACTTC CAIRGDSYEQYF
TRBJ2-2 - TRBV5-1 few TGCGCCAGCAGCTTGACGGGACTCACCGGGGAGCTGTTTTTT CASSLTGLTGELFF
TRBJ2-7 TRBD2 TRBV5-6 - TGTGCCAGCAGCTTGGAGGTTGGGCTAGCGGGAGACTCCGAGCAGTACTTC CASSLEVGLAGDSEQYF
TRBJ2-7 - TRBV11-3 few TGTGCCAGCATCCGAGCGAGGTACGAGCAGTACTTC CASIRARYEQYF
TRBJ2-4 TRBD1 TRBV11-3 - TGTGCCAGCAGCTTGGGGACAGGGGATTATGGCATTCAGTACTTC CASSLGTGDYGIQYF
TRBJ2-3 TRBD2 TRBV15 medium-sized TGTGCCACCAGCAGACTAGCGGGAGTGGCGGATACGCAGTATTTT CATSRLAGVADTQYF
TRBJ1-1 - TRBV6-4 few TGTGCCAGCAGTGACTCCAGTGAGAACACTGAAGCTTTCTTT CASSDSSENTEAFF
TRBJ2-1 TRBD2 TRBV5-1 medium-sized TGCGCCAGCAGCCCCGGATCTAGCGGACCCTACAATGAGCAGTTCTTC CASSPGSSGPYNEQFF
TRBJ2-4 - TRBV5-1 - TGCGCCAGCAGCTTGACCCCTCAGGTCAGTCAGTACTTC CASSLTPQVSQYF
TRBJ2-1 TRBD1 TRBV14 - TGTGCCAGCAGCCACTCTCCAGGGGGATACAATGAGCAGTTCTTC CASSHSPGGYNEQFF
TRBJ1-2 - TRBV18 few TGTGCCAGCTCAAAAAGAGAGTATGGCTACACCTTC CASSKREYGYTF
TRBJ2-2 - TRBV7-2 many TGTGCCTCCTCGAAGCCAGGGAGAATCGGGGAGCTGTTTTTT CASSKPGRIGELFF
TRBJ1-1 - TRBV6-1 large TGTGCCAGCAGACGCTACGGAGGGGCGTATTCGAACACTGAAGCTTTCTTT CASRRYGGAYSNTEAFF
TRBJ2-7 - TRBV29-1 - TGCAGCGTCGGACGGGCCTACGAGCAGTACTTC CSVGRAYEQYF
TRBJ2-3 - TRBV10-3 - TGTGCCTCTGCGCGGGACACAGATACGCAGTATTTT CASARDTDTQYF
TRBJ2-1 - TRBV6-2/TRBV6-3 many TGTGCCAGCAGTTACTCGATTCTCCTTGAGCAGTTCTTC CASSYSILLEQFF
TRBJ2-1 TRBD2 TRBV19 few TGTGCCAGTAGTAGCGGGAGGGTTCAAAATGAGCAGTTCTTC CASSSGRVQNEQFF
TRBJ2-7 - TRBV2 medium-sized TGTGCCAGCAGCGCCGTGGACGGGATCTCCTACGAGCAGTACTTC CASSAVDGISYEQYF
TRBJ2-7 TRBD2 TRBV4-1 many TGCGCCAGCAGCCAAGATGAGGGACTAGCGGGAGGTACCTACGAGCAGTACTTC CASSQDEGLAGGTYEQYF
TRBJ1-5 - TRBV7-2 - TGTGCCAGCAGCCCTTATACCCTGGGGGCCAATCAGCCCCAGCATTTT CASSPYTLGANQPQHF
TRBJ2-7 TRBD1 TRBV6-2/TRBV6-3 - TGTGCCAGCACCCCCGGAACTGGACAGGGGGCCGACGAGCAGTACTTC CASTPGTGQGADEQYF
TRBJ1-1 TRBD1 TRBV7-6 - TGTGCCAGCAGCATGGACAGGGACACTGAAGCTTTCTTT CASSMDRDTEAFF
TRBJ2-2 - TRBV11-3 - TGTGCCAGCAGCTTAGGGGTAACGTGGAACACCGGGGAGCTGTTTTTT CASSLGVTWNTGELFF
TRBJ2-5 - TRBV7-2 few TGTGCCAGCAGCTTAGAAGGGGTATCAGCCGAGACCCAGTACTTC CASSLEGVSAETQYF
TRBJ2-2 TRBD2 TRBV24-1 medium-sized TGTGCCACCAGTGACCATCCGGGACTAGCGGGAGTCCCCGGGGAGCTGTTTTTT CATSDHPGLAGVPGELFF
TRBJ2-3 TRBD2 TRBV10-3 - TGTGCCATCAGTTCCGATCTGGGACTAGCGGGAACCCGAGATACGCAGTATTTT CAISSDLGLAGTRDTQYF
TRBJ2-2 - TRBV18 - TGTGCCAGCTCACCTTTACAGGAGTTGGAGCTGTTTTTT CASSPLQELELFF
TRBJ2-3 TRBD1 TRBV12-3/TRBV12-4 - TGTGCCAGCAGTCGATACCTGGGACAGGGAACAGATACGCAGTATTTT CASSRYLGQGTDTQYF
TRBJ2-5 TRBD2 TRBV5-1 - TGCGCCAGCAGCCATGGGACTAGCGGGAGTCAGACCCAGTACTTC CASSHGTSGSQTQYF
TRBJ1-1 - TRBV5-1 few TGCGACAGCAGCCCGGTGGCGGGGAACACTGAAGCTTTCTTT CDSSPVAGNTEAFF
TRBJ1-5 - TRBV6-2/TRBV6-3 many TGTGCCAGCAGTGTCTCTACGGGAGAGGATCAGCCCCAGCATTTT CASSVSTGEDQPQHF
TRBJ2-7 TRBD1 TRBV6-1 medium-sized TGTGCCAGCAGTGAAAGTAGGACAGGGGGGTACGAGCAGTACTTC CASSESRTGGYEQYF
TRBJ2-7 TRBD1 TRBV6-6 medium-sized TGTGCCAGCAGTTACTCTGGGACAGCCTACGAGCAGTACTTC CASSYSGTAYEQYF
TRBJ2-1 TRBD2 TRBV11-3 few TGTGCCAGCAGCTTAGGGACTAGCGGGGTAAACAATGAGCAGTTCTTC CASSLGTSGVNNEQFF
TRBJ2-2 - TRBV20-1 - TGCAGTGCCCTCGTAGGCACCGGGGAGCTGTTTTTT CSALVGTGELFF
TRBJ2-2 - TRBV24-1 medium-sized TGTGCCACCAGTGTCGGCCTCCCTGGCGGGGAGCTGTTTTTT CATSVGLPGGELFF